The clone carrying this T cell receptor (beta chain) has only a few counts. The sample originates from a study of patients and donors after allogeneic stem cell transplantation. From the RT-PCR reads, TCRdb called clonotypes with MiXCR, one entry per CDR3 protein. The data show 150,000 to 200,000 distinct CDR3 sequences, with 30% seen just once and 3.2% held by the top ten. Germline-derived CDR1 and CDR2 are SGHVS and FNYEAQ. Trimming stripped 4 bases from V and 2 bases from J, with 8 bases between. The CDR3 runs to 13 residues. The sequence came from a human donor who was either an allogeneic HSCT recipient or a stem cell or donor lymphocyte infusion donor (not recorded which). It is not recorded whose cells these are; they may come from a transplant donor. The chain joins TRBV7-6 to TRBJ2-5; D assignment may be TRBD1 or TRBD2 (5 bases each). Sample: blood, either unsorted or a sorted T cell fraction (not recorded which). The CDR3 bases are TGTGCCAGCAGCTCCTGGGGGCAAGAGACCCAGTACTTC. Its translation is CASSSWGQETQYF.